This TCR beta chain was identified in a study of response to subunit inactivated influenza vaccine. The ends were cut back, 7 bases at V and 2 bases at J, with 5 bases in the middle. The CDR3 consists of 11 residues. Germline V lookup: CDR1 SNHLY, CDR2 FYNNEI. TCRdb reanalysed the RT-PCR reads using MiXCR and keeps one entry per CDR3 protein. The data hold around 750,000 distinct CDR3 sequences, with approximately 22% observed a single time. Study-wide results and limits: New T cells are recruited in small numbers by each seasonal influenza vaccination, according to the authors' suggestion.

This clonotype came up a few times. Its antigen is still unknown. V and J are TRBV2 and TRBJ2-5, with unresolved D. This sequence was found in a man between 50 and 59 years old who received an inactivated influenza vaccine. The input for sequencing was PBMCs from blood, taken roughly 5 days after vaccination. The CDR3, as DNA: TGTGCCAGCACAGTACAAGAGACCCAGTACTTC. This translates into CASTVQETQYF. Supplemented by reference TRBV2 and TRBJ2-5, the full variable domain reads EPEVTQTPSHQVTQMGQEVILRCVPISNHLYFYWYRQILGQKVEFLVSFYNNEISEKSEIFDDQFSVERPDGSNFTLKIRSTKLEDSAMYFCASTVQETQYFGPGTRLLVL.